These 2 T cell receptor beta chains originate from one sample sequenced in a study of shared clonotypes between healthy human individuals. Measured with immunoSEQ multiplex PCR; TCRdb has only the in-frame clones, and not every one. This sample has 950,000 to 1,100,000 clones, with approximately 72% found just once. Material: memory CD4+ T cells sorted from blood. The subset is: CD45RA-negative fraction. All receptors come from a man aged 18 to 30 in good health.

The sample holds one count of this clone. The sample contains more than one DNA sequence encoding this CDR3. The J gene is TRBJ2-1, the V gene TRBV12-5; D unclear. CDR1 is LGHNT, CDR2 FRNRAP, per germline. The CDR3 totals 11 residues. Trimming removed 5 bases from V and 4 bases from J, with 3 bases in between. CDR3 bases: TGTGCTAGTGGTAGTTACAATGAGCAGTTCTTC. Its translation: CASGSYNEQFF.

This chain uses TRBV10-3 with TRBJ2-7; no firm D call. CDR1 is ENHRY and CDR2 is SYGVKD in the germline V gene. The CDR3 has 13 amino acids. Trimming took off 6 bases at V and 2 bases at J, with 11 bases between the two ends. CDR3 loop: CAIRRSTAYEQYF. CDR3 DNA: TGTGCCATCAGAAGGAGCACTGCCTACGAGCAGTACTTC.